These T cell receptor beta chains were read from a single sample in a study of CXCR3-negative and CXCR3-positive naive CD8 T cells. After re-calling the 5' RACE reads, TCRdb lists one entry per CDR3 protein, DNA absent. This repertoire includes more than 40,000 distinct CDR3 sequences. Sequencing was performed on naive CXCR3- CD8+ T cells from blood. These receptors all stem from a human donor in good health. Some clones in this sample may be carry-over from other donors' samples. The CDR3 runs from the conserved cysteine through the conserved F or W. Size tells how often a clone was seen (once, few, many) or the class of an expanded clone, and some rows leave it out.

>TRBJ2-7|NA|TRBV29-1
CSALGLAGNEQYF
>TRBJ2-1|NA|TRBV7-3
CASRVLEGTYNEQFF
>TRBJ2-5|NA|TRBV7-9
CASSLRPETQYF
>TRBJ2-2|NA|TRBV12-3/TRBV12-4
CASSSLATGELFF
>TRBJ2-2|NA|TRBV24-1
CATQDQGVGGELFF
>TRBJ2-7|NA|TRBV28
CASSSGLLFREQYF
>TRBJ2-5|NA|TRBV7-7
CASSPHRPGGDETQYF
>TRBJ2-7|NA|TRBV27
CASSQLAGGAYEQYF
>TRBJ2-4|NA|TRBV6-5
CASSSPRDSKNIQYF
>TRBJ2-5|NA|TRBV4-3
CASSQDGHGETQYF
>TRBJ2-7|NA|TRBV5-6
CASRLAGNLYEQYF
>TRBJ2-2|medium-sized|TRBV29-1
CSVVQSNTGELFF
>TRBJ1-2|NA|TRBV29-1
CSVPSGTGGYGYTF
>TRBJ1-4|NA|TRBV2
CASGELWSNEKLFF
>TRBJ1-2|NA|TRBV7-2
CASSPSRDGFYGYTF
>TRBJ2-1|NA|TRBV4-1
CASSPNGVTTYNEQFF
>TRBJ1-1|NA|TRBV29-1
CSAERGLNTEAFF
>TRBJ2-7|NA|TRBV9
CASSLGGSSYEQYF
>TRBJ1-1|NA|TRBV29-1
CSVKVNTEAFF
>TRBJ2-5|NA|TRBV28
CASSTRTSWTPAETQYF
>TRBJ1-1|medium-sized|TRBV20-1
CSAIRGDTEAFF
>TRBJ2-7|NA|TRBV20-1
CSARALTGTNYEQYF
>TRBJ2-4|NA|TRBV6-2/TRBV6-3
CASSYSPGAAAKNIQYF
>TRBJ2-1|NA|TRBV29-1
CSVAVADYNEQFF
>TRBJ1-3|NA|TRBV7-7
CASSLGGGNTIYF
>TRBJ1-2|NA|TRBV4-3
CASSQGSASYGYTF